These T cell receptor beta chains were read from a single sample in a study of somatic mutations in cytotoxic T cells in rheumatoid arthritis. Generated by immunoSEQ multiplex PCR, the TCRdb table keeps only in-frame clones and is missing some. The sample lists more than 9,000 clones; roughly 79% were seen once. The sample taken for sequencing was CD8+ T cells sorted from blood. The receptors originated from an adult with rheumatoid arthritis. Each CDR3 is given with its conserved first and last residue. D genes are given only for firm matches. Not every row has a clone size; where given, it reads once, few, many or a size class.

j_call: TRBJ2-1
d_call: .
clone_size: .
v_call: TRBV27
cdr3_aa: CASMGGRGGNEQFF
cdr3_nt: TGTGCCAGCATGGGAGGACGAGGGGGCAATGAGCAGTTCTTC

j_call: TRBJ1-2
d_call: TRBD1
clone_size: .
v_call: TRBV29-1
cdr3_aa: CSVERANRGHSGYTF
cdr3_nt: TGCAGCGTTGAAAGAGCGAACAGGGGGCACAGTGGCTACACCTTC

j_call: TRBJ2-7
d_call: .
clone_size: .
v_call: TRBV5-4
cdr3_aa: CASSFGRSRTYEQYF
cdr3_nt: TGTGCCAGCAGCTTTGGCAGGAGCCGAACCTACGAGCAGTACTTC

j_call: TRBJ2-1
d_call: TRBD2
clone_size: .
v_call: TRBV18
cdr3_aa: CASSPFGRVYNEQFF
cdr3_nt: TGTGCCAGCTCACCATTTGGGAGGGTTTACAATGAGCAGTTCTTC

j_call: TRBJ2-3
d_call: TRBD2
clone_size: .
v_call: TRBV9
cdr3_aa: CASSGGLGDVDTQYF
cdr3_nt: TGTGCCAGCAGCGGGGGACTAGGGGATGTGGATACGCAGTATTTT

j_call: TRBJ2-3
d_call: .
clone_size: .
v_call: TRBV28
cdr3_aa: CASSPDSGVNTQYF
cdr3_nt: TGTGCCAGCAGTCCCGATTCGGGGGTGAATACGCAGTATTTT

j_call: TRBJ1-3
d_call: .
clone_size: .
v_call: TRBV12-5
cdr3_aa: CASGLGNTIYF
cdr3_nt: TGTGCTAGTGGTTTGGGAAACACCATATATTTT

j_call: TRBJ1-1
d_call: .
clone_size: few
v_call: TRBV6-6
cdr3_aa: CASSYGSFSEAFF
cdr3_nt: TGTGCCAGCAGTTACGGGAGCTTTTCAGAAGCTTTCTTT

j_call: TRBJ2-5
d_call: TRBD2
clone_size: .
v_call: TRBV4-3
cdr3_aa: CASSQDFSGGAETQYF
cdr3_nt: TGCGCCAGCAGCCAAGATTTTAGCGGGGGGGCAGAGACCCAGTACTTC

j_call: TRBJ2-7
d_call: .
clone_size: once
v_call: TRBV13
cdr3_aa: CASSLRGTKTYEQYF
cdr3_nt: TGTGCCAGCAGCTTACGCGGGACAAAGACCTACGAGCAGTACTTC

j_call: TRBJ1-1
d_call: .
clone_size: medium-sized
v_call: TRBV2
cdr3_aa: CASSWTAEAFF
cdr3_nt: TGTGCCAGCAGTTGGACAGCCGAAGCTTTCTTT

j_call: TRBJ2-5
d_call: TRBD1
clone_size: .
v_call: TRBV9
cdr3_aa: CASSVAGGTGETQYF
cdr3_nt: TGTGCCAGCAGCGTAGCGGGCGGGACAGGGGAGACCCAGTACTTC